What follows describes a single T cell receptor (beta chain). This CDR3 is built from 14 residues. Germline lookup yields CDR1 SGHRS and CDR2 YFSETQ. V lost 6 bases to trimming and J lost 6 bases; unmatched junction nucleotides: 9. Generated by immunoSEQ multiplex PCR, the TCRdb table keeps only in-frame clones and is missing some. This repertoire shows just over 90,000 clones, more than 65% found once; its top ten account for roughly 15%. The data originate from a study of blood T cell repertoires in COVID-19. Study-level information: Sources were T cells, B-cell-depleted T cells, or PBMCs; the material itself was cDNA or gDNA.

This sequence originates from a human donor in a cohort sampled during active COVID-19. Sequencing input: peripheral blood. The chain has TRBV5-1 and TRBJ2-7, with 10 bases identical to TRBD2. The CDR3 DNA reads TGCGCCAGCACCGATCCGGGACTAGCGCGCGAGCAGTACTTC. As protein: CASTDPGLAREQYF.